One sample yielded the 22 T cell receptor beta chains listed below, sequenced in a study of T cell repertoires in cytomegalovirus infection. TCRdb called the reads again in MiXCR, with one record for every CDR3 protein. The profile covers about 200,000 distinct CDR3 sequences, with roughly 9% appearing a single time and around 4.4% taken by the ten largest. The sample consisted of PBMCs. The source is a human donor in good health (CMV status not recorded). Some clones in this sample may be carry-over from other donors' samples.

Many counts were recorded for this clonotype. DNA of the CDR3: TGTGCCAGCAGGAGCTCCTACAATGAGCAGTTCTTC. It yields the protein CASRSSYNEQFF. This chain links TRBV6-2 or TRBV6-3 with TRBJ2-1; no clear D. The CDR3 length is 12 residues. The germline gives CDR1 MNHEY, CDR2 SVGEGT. V was shortened by 6 bases and J by 0 bases, with 3 bases between the two germline ends.

This sequence joins TRBV25-1 and TRBJ2-1; D unresolved. This CDR3 has 13 amino acids. The V gene lost 6 bases and the J gene lost 8 bases, with 14 bases spanning the gap. Per germline, CDR1 MGHDK and CDR2 SYGVNS. CDR3 sequence (DNA): TGTGCCAGCAGGACTGATTCGACGGATGAGCAGTTCTTC. Translating it yields CASRTDSTDEQFF.

Ten or more counts support this clonotype. The chain joins TRBV20-1 to TRBJ1-5; D is uncertain. CDR3 size: 16 residues. V was shortened by 1 base and J by 0 bases, with 13 bases between the two germline ends. CDR1 is DFQATT and CDR2 is SNEGSKA in the germline V gene (reference sequence). This CDR3 reads CSARGRNHLSNQPQHF. CDR3 nucleotide sequence: TGCAGTGCTAGAGGCCGTAACCATCTTAGCAATCAGCCCCAGCATTTT.

The chain couples TRBV6-2 or TRBV6-3 to TRBJ2-2; D is undetermined. V was shortened by 9 bases and J by 0 bases, with 11 bases between the two germline ends. The length of the CDR3 is 14 residues. The germline CDR1 and CDR2 sequences are MNHEY and SVGEGT. For the CDR3, the DNA is TGTGCCAGTATCAGTTACGCGAACACCGGGGAGCTGTTTTTT. Amino acids: CASISYANTGELFF.

In this sample, this clonotype turned up many times. This chain uses TRBV7-2 with TRBJ2-7; 9 bases fit TRBD2. CDR1 and CDR2 (germline): SGHTA, FQGNSA. CDR3 length: 15 amino acids. V gave up 2 bases and J gave up 6 bases; unmatched junction bases: 8. CDR3 DNA sequence: TGTGCCAGCAGCTTAATGCCCGAGCGGGGGGTCGAGCAGTACTTC. It yields the protein CASSLMPERGVEQYF. Full variable domain (missing parts from reference TRBV7-2 and TRBJ2-7): GAGVSQSPSNKVTEKGKDVELRCDPISGHTALYWYRQSLGQGLEFLIYFQGNSAPDKSGLPSDRFSAERTGGSVSTLTIQRTQQEDSAVYLCASSLMPERGVEQYFGPGTRLTVT.

This clonotype has at least ten counts. The chain combines TRBV6-4 with TRBJ2-1; 9 nucleotides agree with TRBD2. The CDR3 runs to 16 residues. Per germline, CDR1 MRHNA and CDR2 SNTAGT. Losses at the gene ends were 0 bases for V and 3 bases for J; bases not matched to a gene: 3. The CDR3 nucleotides are TGTGCCAGCAGTGACTCGGCTAGCGGGGACTACAATGAGCAGTTCTTC. Translated: CASSDSASGDYNEQFF.

The chain recombines TRBV23-1 with TRBJ2-1; TRBD2 aligns across 15 bases. TRBV23-1 is marked as an open reading frame, function uncertain. The CDR3 spans 16 residues. V lost 3 bases to trimming and J lost 7 bases; unmatched junction nucleotides: 4. This chain's CDR3 is CASSHPGTSGRNEQFF. In DNA form, the CDR3 reads TGCGCCAGCAGTCACCCCGGGACTAGCGGGAGGAATGAGCAGTTCTTC.

This clonotype has ten or more counts. The gene calls are TRBV2 and TRBJ2-1, with TRBD2 matching 14 bases. J was trimmed by 2 bases and V by 4 bases; bases with no gene match: 4. Per germline, CDR1 SNHLY and CDR2 FYNNEI. The CDR3 sequence is 17 residues long. The CDR3 nucleotides read TGTGCCAGCAGTGGGACTAGCGGGGGGAAGGCCTACAATGAGCAGTTCTTC. Translating it yields CASSGTSGGKAYNEQFF.

The J gene is TRBJ2-2, the V gene TRBV19; 10 bases fit TRBD2. The CDR3 covers 17 residues. V lost 4 bases to trimming and J lost 5 bases; unmatched junction nucleotides: 10. Germline assignment: CDR1 LNHDA and CDR2 SQIVND (reference sequence). This CDR3 reads CASSNPSGSRRTGELFF. In DNA form, the CDR3 reads TGTGCCAGTAGTAATCCTAGCGGGAGTCGACGGACCGGGGAGCTGTTTTTT.

At least ten counts were recorded for this clonotype. The DNA of the CDR3 is TGTGCCAGCAGCTTAGGGGTCCAGGCGGCCTATGGCTACACCTTC. This sequence encodes CASSLGVQAAYGYTF. This chain connects TRBV7-8 to TRBJ1-2, with D unclear. V gave up 1 base and J gave up 4 bases, with 13 bases separating them. Germline V gives CDR1 SGHVS, CDR2 FQNEAQ. This CDR3 is built from 15 residues.

This chain connects TRBV20-1 to TRBJ2-7, with 7 bases aligning to TRBD1. Germline CDR1 is DFQATT and CDR2 is SNEGSKA (reference sequence). CDR3 length equals 15 residues. V was clipped by 4 bases and J by 1 base; unmatched bases: 10. CDR3 DNA: TGCAGTGCTACCCGGACTCGGGACAGTTCCTACGAGCAGTACTTC. Translation: CSATRTRDSSYEQYF.

This clonotype showed up just a few times. V gene TRBV6-6 combines with J gene TRBJ1-4; D remains ambiguous. Germline loops: CDR1 MNHNY, CDR2 SVGAGI (reference sequence). Trimming pared 4 bases from V and 2 bases from J, leaving 17 bases between. The CDR3 sequence is 17 residues long. The CDR3 is CASSSRLARRTNEKLFF. CDR3 sequence (DNA): TGTGCCAGCAGTTCTCGTCTAGCGCGACGGACTAATGAAAAACTGTTTTTT.

This clonotype was observed at least ten times. The chain links TRBV2 to TRBJ2-7; TRBD1 matches 8 bases. CDR3 size: 15 residues. The ends lost 5 bases at V and 5 bases at J; junction bases unmatched: 11. From germline, CDR1 is SNHLY and CDR2 FYNNEI. Written as DNA, the CDR3 is TGTGCCAGCAGTATGCAAGGACAGGGTACTCACGAGCAGTACTTC. Its translation: CASSMQGQGTHEQYF.

The sample holds many counts of this clonotype. The chain has TRBV7-2 and TRBJ2-5; D may be TRBD1 or TRBD2 (5 bases each). Between the trimmed V and J ends, which lost 4 bases and 5 bases, there was a span of 23 bases. CDR1 SGHTA and CDR2 FQGNSA come from the germline V gene. The CDR3 runs to 17 residues. The DNA of the CDR3 is TGTGCCAGCAGCTCAAGTCCGGGACGAGACGCCTCCGAGACCCAGTACTTC. It codes for CASSSSPGRDASETQYF.

The chain employs TRBV5-1 and TRBJ1-1; D is unclear. The CDR3 is 15 residues long. The germline gives CDR1 SGHRS, CDR2 YFSETQ. Between the trimmed V and J ends, which lost 0 bases and 1 base, there was a span of 10 bases. In nucleotides, the CDR3 is TGCGCCAGCAGCTTGGAGGGCAGGTCGAACACTGAAGCTTTCTTT. As protein: CASSLEGRSNTEAFF.

This clonotype was observed at least ten times. The genes are TRBV7-8 and TRBJ1-3; D possibly corresponds to TRBD1 (5 bases). Trimming removed 1 base at V and 0 bases at J, with 13 bases between. The germline V gene has CDR1 SGHVS and CDR2 FQNEAQ. The CDR3 has 17 residues. The CDR3 DNA is TGTGCCAGCAGCTTAGATTTGGGGCTAAGCTCTGGAAACACCATATATTTT. Its protein is CASSLDLGLSSGNTIYF.

The CDR3, as DNA: TGTGCCAGCAGGTCGGATTGGGGCAGGAACTACGAGCAGTACTTC. Translating gives CASRSDWGRNYEQYF. The chain has TRBV25-1 and TRBJ2-7; a possible D gene is TRBD1 (5 bases). The germline V and J ends were trimmed by 6 bases and 3 bases, with 18 bases remaining between them. Germline V lookup: CDR1 MGHDK, CDR2 SYGVNS. This CDR3 is 15 amino acids long.

This clonotype was detected only a few times. The rearrangement uses TRBV28 and TRBJ1-3; a possible D gene is TRBD1 (6 bases). The CDR3 is made up of 17 amino acids. In germline, CDR1 is MDHEN, CDR2 SYDVKM. With 3 bases removed from V and 0 bases from J, the gap between germline ends came to 15 bases. CDR3 amino acids: CASSLATGRSSGNTIYF. The CDR3 nucleotides read TGTGCCAGCAGTTTGGCCACAGGGAGAAGCTCTGGAAACACCATATATTTT. The variable domain in full, with the rest retrieved from reference TRBV28 and TRBJ1-3, is DVKVTQSSRYLVKRTGEKVFLECVQDMDHENMFWYRQDPGLGLRLIYFSYDVKMKEKGDIPEGYSVSREKKERFSLILESASTNQTSMYLCASSLATGRSSGNTIYFGEGSWLTVV.

Ten or more counts support this clonotype. The chain uses TRBV28 and TRBJ1-2, with D unclear. The V and J ends lost 3 bases and 8 bases respectively, with 7 bases between them. The CDR3 extends over 11 amino acids. The germline V gene has CDR1 MDHEN and CDR2 SYDVKM. The CDR3 here is CASSFPRGYTF. The CDR3 DNA reads TGTGCCAGCAGTTTCCCTCGGGGCTACACCTTC.

The sample holds many counts of this clonotype. This CDR3 reads CASSFRGSVRETQYF. CDR3 DNA: TGTGCCAGCAGCTTCCGGGGGAGCGTAAGAGAGACCCAGTACTTC. The chain employs TRBV7-2 and TRBJ2-5; tentative D call: TRBD2 (6 bases). The CDR3 runs 15 residues. Per germline, CDR1 SGHTA and CDR2 FQGNSA. Trimming stripped 3 bases from V and 4 bases from J, with 15 bases between.

This clonotype showed up just a few times. Here the CDR3 DNA reads TGTGCCAGTAGTGAGAAGGGACAGGGGGCTACGAGAGGCACTGAAGCTTTCTTT. This encodes CASSEKGQGATRGTEAFF. The chain carries TRBV19 and TRBJ1-1; 12 bases fit TRBD1. The germline V gene has CDR1 LNHDA and CDR2 SQIVND (reference sequence). The length of the CDR3 is 18 residues. V lost 5 bases to trimming and J lost 4 bases; unmatched junction nucleotides: 14.

This clonotype was seen many times. The rearrangement links TRBV7-2 to TRBJ2-1, with a tentative D call TRBD1 (5 bases). The V end was cut by 5 bases, the J end by 6 bases, with 14 bases between. The CDR3 length is 14 residues. CDR1 and CDR2 (germline): SGHTA, FQGNSA. This CDR3 is CASSPRQLLNEQFF. The CDR3 DNA reads TGTGCCAGCAGCCCCAGACAGCTTCTCAATGAGCAGTTCTTC.